Here is one TCR beta chain with its context. Its antigen is unidentified. These data originate in a study of cytomegalovirus exposure and HLA in healthy donors. Study information: It was reported in a later analysis that the same platform had been used for the 100 to 150 validation repertoires as for the approximately 730 first-cohort repertoires. The study, taken as a whole, reports: Reports showed the classifier diagnosing cytomegalovirus status with high specificity and sensitivity. Under in vitro conditions, three CMV-associated chains were confirmed as specific for CMV antigens. Most TCR sequences showed up rarely, but some public TCRs showed up in many donors.

Sequencing used immunoSEQ multiplex PCR; TCRdb keeps in-frame clones, though not all of them. The sample records roughly 65,000 clones, roughly nine tenths being singletons. The CDR3 runs 13 residues. Germline CDR1 and CDR2: SNHLY and FYNNEI. V lost 6 bases to trimming and J lost 5 bases, with 10 bases between them. The chain recombines TRBV2 with TRBJ1-4; D is perhaps TRBD1 (6 bases). The source material was PBMCs. This receptor was taken from a young man in good health and CMV-seronegative. CDR3 nucleotides: TGTGCCAGCAGGCCGGACAGAAATGAAAAACTGTTTTTT. The encoded protein is CASRPDRNEKLFF.